The 23 T cell receptor beta chains below all came from one sample that was sequenced in a study of cytomegalovirus exposure and HLA in healthy donors. Researchers ran the PCR with 60 Vbeta and 13 Jbeta primers. Produced via immunoSEQ multiplex PCR; TCRdb's table is partial and in-frame only. The sample contains over 150,000 clones, about 90% of which appear only once. Sequencing used PBMCs. The receptors come from a girl under three years old in good health and CMV-seronegative.

The genes are TRBV4-1 and TRBJ2-7; tentatively, D is TRBD2 (5 bases). The V and J ends lost 0 bases and 1 base respectively, with 16 bases between them. This CDR3 is built from 17 residues. CDR1 is MGHRA, CDR2 YSYEKL, per germline. The CDR3 sequence: CASSQEFWPSGSYEQYF. The CDR3 DNA sequence: TGCGCCAGCAGCCAAGAATTCTGGCCCTCGGGGTCCTACGAGCAGTACTTC.

Details on this clone: An end of the junction differs from the germline gene, which may be a read error. J is TRBJ1-4 and V is TRBV19; D possibly corresponds to TRBD1 (5 bases). The germline V gene has CDR1 LNHDA and CDR2 SQIVND (reference sequence). The CDR3 is made up of 12 amino acids. The CDR3 loop reads CASSTPTEILFF. The CDR3 DNA follows: TGTGCCAGTAGTACGCCGACAGAAATACTGTTTTTT.

Turning to this clone: An end of the junction does not agree with germline; a read error may underlie this. V gene TRBV7-7 combines with J gene TRBJ2-2, with 11 nucleotides matching TRBD1. This CDR3 comprises 16 residues. CDR1 is SSHAT and CDR2 is FNYEAQ in the germline V gene (reference sequence). For the CDR3, the DNA is TGTGCTAGCAGCCCACGGGACAGGGGGAGGACCGGGGAGCTGTTTTTT. Translated: CASSPRDRGRTGELFF.

V is TRBV12-5 and J is TRBJ1-2, with D perhaps TRBD1 (6 bases). The CDR3 consists of 18 residues. The V end was cut by 0 bases, the J end by 1 base, with 18 bases between. The germline CDR1 and CDR2 sequences are LGHNT and FRNRAP. Here the CDR3 reads CASGLVRLGQLGNYGYTF. Written as DNA, the CDR3 is TGTGCTAGTGGTTTGGTACGACTCGGACAGCTGGGTAACTATGGCTACACCTTC.

This sequence joins TRBV11-3 and TRBJ2-1; TRBD2 might be the D (5 bases). Germline assignment: CDR1 SGHNT and CDR2 YENEEA. V was cut by 1 base and J by 5 bases, with 12 bases left in between. CDR3 length: 15 amino acids. DNA of the CDR3: TGTGCCAGCAGCTTAGGCCCCCTAGCAAACAATGAGCAGTTCTTC. It yields the protein CASSLGPLANNEQFF.

The rearrangement joins TRBV5-1 to TRBJ2-5, with TRBD2 as a possible D gene (7 bases). The CDR3 runs to 14 residues. With 2 bases removed from V and 5 bases from J, the gap between germline ends came to 13 bases. The germline CDR1 and CDR2 sequences are SGHRS and YFSETQ. CDR3 nucleotides: TGCGCCAGCAGCTTCACCCGGGGGGCCGAGACCCAGTACTTC. It specifies CASSFTRGAETQYF.

The chain employs TRBV5-1 and TRBJ2-3, with TRBD1 matching over 7 bases. The CDR3 is made up of 16 amino acids. Germline V gives CDR1 SGHRS, CDR2 YFSETQ. Trimming removed 4 bases from V and 2 bases from J; junction bases left unmatched: 10. This CDR3 is CASSRTGDSFTDTQYF. In DNA form, the CDR3 reads TGCGCCAGCAGCAGAACTGGGGACAGTTTCACAGATACGCAGTATTTT.

This clone turned up a few times. The V call is TRBV14, the J call TRBJ2-3, with TRBD2 identical over 9 bases. The CDR3 runs to 15 residues. After removal of 4 bases from V and 2 bases from J, the junction contained 4 bases not matched to a gene. Germline V lookup: CDR1 SGHDN, CDR2 FVKESK. The chain's CDR3 is CASSLTSGTTDTQYF. The CDR3 DNA reads TGTGCCAGCAGCCTGACTAGCGGAACCACAGATACGCAGTATTTT.

The rearrangement uses TRBV4-2 and TRBJ2-5, with 13 bases lining up with TRBD2. This CDR3 is 16 amino acids long. Germline V gene data show CDR1 as LGHNA and CDR2 as YNFKEQ. The junction had 7 bases not matched to a gene; V was cut back by 3 bases and J by 6 bases. The CDR3 loop is CASSQVGLAGRQTQYF. The CDR3, as DNA: TGTGCCAGCAGCCAGGTGGGACTAGCGGGGAGACAGACCCAGTACTTC.

The V call is TRBV5-1, the J call TRBJ2-5; D is ambiguous. V was pared by 0 bases and J by 1 base, with 13 bases between. Germline CDR1 is SGHRS and CDR2 is YFSETQ. The CDR3 length is 16 residues. CDR3 amino acids: CASSLVPGQLQETQYF. For the CDR3, the DNA is TGCGCCAGCAGCTTGGTTCCAGGTCAGCTCCAAGAGACCCAGTACTTC.

The V call is TRBV11-2, the J call TRBJ2-1; 10 bases align to TRBD2. The length of the CDR3 is 15 residues. From germline, CDR1 is SGHAT and CDR2 FQNNGV. The V and J ends lost 2 bases and 6 bases, in that order; junction bases with no gene match: 4. CDR3 residues: CASSLQRGGPNEQFF. The CDR3 nucleotides read TGTGCCAGCAGCTTACAGCGGGGGGGACCCAATGAGCAGTTCTTC.

The chain is built from TRBV4-3 and TRBJ1-6; D is possibly TRBD1 (6 bases). There are 16 residues in the CDR3. Trimming cost V 0 bases and J 6 bases, with 12 bases left between them. The germline V gene has CDR1 LGHNA and CDR2 YSLEER. CDR3 in DNA: TGCGCCAGCAGCCAAGAAACAGGGAGACTTAATTCACCCCTCCACTTT. This translates into CASSQETGRLNSPLHF.

This clone was seen only a few times. The V call is TRBV14, the J call TRBJ2-5; 8 positions match TRBD1. J gave up 5 bases and V 6 bases, and 11 bases lay outside the gene matches. The CDR3 consists of 15 residues. Germline CDR1 SGHDN, CDR2 FVKESK. The CDR3 DNA follows: TGTGCCAGCAGTCTCGGGACAGGAAGGAGGGAGACCCAGTACTTC. Translation gives CASSLGTGRRETQYF.

The chain has TRBV10-2 and TRBJ1-4, with TRBD1 as a possible D gene (6 bases). Germline V CDR1 and CDR2: WSHSY, SAAADI. The CDR3 length is 14 residues. Trimming took off 4 bases at V and 3 bases at J, with 9 bases between the two ends. This CDR3 is CASSAQGPNEKLFF. CDR3 DNA sequence: TGCGCCAGCAGTGCTCAGGGGCCTAATGAAAAACTGTTTTTT.

V gene TRBV30 combines with J gene TRBJ2-4, with TRBD1 identical over 7 bases. This CDR3 region has 18 residues. Germline values: CDR1 GTSNPN, CDR2 SVGIG (reference sequence). The J segment lost 1 base and the V segment lost 2 bases, leaving 14 bases of the junction unmatched. The CDR3 region is CAWSPFHRGVVAKNIQYF. In DNA form, the CDR3 reads TGTGCCTGGAGTCCATTCCACAGGGGTGTTGTGGCCAAAAACATTCAGTACTTC.

The chain recombines TRBV7-6 with TRBJ2-7, with 7 bases aligning to TRBD1. There are 15 residues in the CDR3. V trimming: 1 base; J trimming: 0 bases; junction bases outside the gene matches: 3. Germline values: CDR1 SGHVS, CDR2 FNYEAQ. The CDR3 sequence is CASSLGDSVSYEQYF. CDR3 nucleotide sequence: TGTGCCAGCAGCTTAGGGGACAGCGTCTCCTACGAGCAGTACTTC.

This chain links TRBV4-3 with TRBJ2-1; 8 nucleotides match TRBD1. This CDR3 is 17 amino acids long. With 3 bases clipped from V and 3 bases from J, the junction kept 10 bases outside the gene matches. Germline V gene lookup returns CDR1 LGHNA and CDR2 YSLEER. In DNA, the CDR3 is TGCGCCAGCAGCCACACCCGGACAGGGATTCTCTACAATGAGCAGTTCTTC. This gives the protein CASSHTRTGILYNEQFF.

This chain links TRBV30 with TRBJ2-1, with 8 bases fitting TRBD2. Germline V CDR1 and CDR2: GTSNPN, SVGIG (reference sequence). The V gene end was trimmed by 1 base and the J gene end by 2 bases; junction bases not matched to a gene: 7. The CDR3 covers 16 residues. CDR3 sequence: CAWSGWSGSPYNEQFF. DNA for the CDR3: TGTGCCTGGAGTGGGTGGAGCGGGAGCCCCTACAATGAGCAGTTCTTC.

This clone has a single count. The chain joins TRBV4-1 to TRBJ2-7; D is uncertain. V lost 0 bases and J 9 bases, leaving 18 bases between the germline ends. This CDR3 has 15 amino acids. Germline CDR1 and CDR2: MGHRA and YSYEKL. The CDR3 sequence: CASSQDQASARRQYF. The CDR3 region has the DNA TGCGCCAGCAGCCAAGATCAGGCATCCGCTCGCAGGCAGTACTTC.

The chain combines TRBV6-6 with TRBJ1-2, with no clear D. V gave up 2 bases and J gave up 3 bases, with 10 bases separating them. CDR1 and CDR2 (germline): MNHNY, SVGAGI (reference sequence). This CDR3 contains 14 residues. Written as DNA, the CDR3 is TGTGCCAGCAGTTACCCCCTGGAGGACTATGGCTACACCTTC. Encoded protein: CASSYPLEDYGYTF.

The CDR3 here is CAWSIGDRDYEQFF. As DNA, the CDR3 is TGTGCCTGGAGTATCGGGGACAGGGATTACGAGCAGTTCTTC. This sequence joins TRBV30 and TRBJ2-1; 9 nucleotides agree with TRBD1. From germline, CDR1 is GTSNPN and CDR2 SVGIG (reference sequence). CDR3 size: 14 residues. V was pared by 2 bases and J by 10 bases, with 9 bases of the junction left unmatched.

The V and J genes are TRBV9 and TRBJ2-7; 9 bases align to TRBD1. This CDR3 region has 13 residues. J lost 6 bases, V lost 4 bases, and 5 bases had no gene match. Per the germline V gene, CDR1 is SGDLS and CDR2 is YYNGEE. The CDR3 reads CASSPQTGGEQYF. The CDR3 DNA follows: TGTGCCAGCAGCCCACAGACAGGGGGCGAGCAGTACTTC.

The chain combines TRBV5-1 with TRBJ1-2, with 8 positions matching TRBD1. The CDR3 has 14 amino acids. After removal of 4 bases from V and 3 bases from J, the junction contained 5 bases not matched to a gene. Per the germline V gene, CDR1 is SGHRS and CDR2 is YFSETQ. CDR3 bases: TGCGCCAGCAGCGCAGGGGGCGCGGACTATGGCTACACCTTC. Protein: CASSAGGADYGYTF. Filled out from reference TRBV5-1 and TRBJ1-2, the complete variable domain reads KAGVTQTPRYLIKTRGQQVTLSCSPISGHRSVSWYQQTPGQGLQFLFEYFSETQRNKGNFPGRFSGRQFSNSRSEMNVSTLELGDSALYLCASSAGGADYGYTFGSGTRLTVV.